This TCR beta chain was captured by sequencing in a study of CD8+ T cells in alopecia areata (dated by TCRdb to the late 2010s). General notes on the study: Treated patients were enrolled in an open-label pilot trial of oral tofacitinib at 5 to 10 mg twice daily for moderate-to-severe alopecia areata. Patients stayed on tofacitinib for 6 to 18 months and then had 6 months of follow-up off drug so that delayed response and recurrence could be assessed. In treated patients, disease severity was measured using the SALT score, which gives the percentage of scalp surface area affected. To study T cell clonal expansion in alopecia areata, the researchers applied high-throughput TCRbeta sequencing to both the C3H/HeJ mouse model and human patients. On the human side, TCRbeta sequencing was run on scalp tissue and on sorted CD4+ and CD8+ peripheral blood T cells from healthy controls and from alopecia areata patients with either patchy or totalis/universalis disease. Biopsies were taken from tofacitinib-treated patients at baseline and at 4 and 24 weeks of treatment, and a later scalp biopsy was taken in several of the tofacitinib-treated patients. Clonality in the scalp was compared among normal scalp (n=4), patchy alopecia areata scalp (n=8), and alopecia totalis/universalis scalp (n=8). The RNA source kit depended on sample type: the PAXgene miRNA kit for fixed scalp, the miRNeasy kit for PBMCs, and the RNeasy kit for mouse skin. TCRbeta CDR3 regions were amplified by immunoSEQ multiplex PCR with 35 Vbeta forward and 13 Jbeta reverse primers.

Explained via the paper, the treatment or condition label denotes: oral pan-JAK inhibitor, 5-10 mg twice daily. From alopecia areata patients, peripheral blood was collected along with lesional scalp punch biopsies. PBMCs were isolated by density centrifugation and stained for CD3, CD4 and CD8, after which CD4+ and CD8+ T cells were sorted on a FACSAria. Receptor libraries were prepared by the immunoSEQ multiplex PCR assay. RNA was extracted from all samples and reverse transcribed into cDNA, which served as template for TCR sequencing. SuperScript III was used to make first-strand cDNA, primed with a 2:1 mix of oligo-dT and random hexamers. A synthetic immune receptor repertoire was used to gauge amplification bias, and whatever bias remained was removed computationally. The paper's processing steps were these. After raw reads were preprocessed to remove errors, the CDR3 was defined following IMGT conventions as running from the conserved cysteine to phenylalanine. Clonality was computed by normalizing Shannon entropy by log2 of the number of productive unique TCRs and subtracting the result from 1. Whether scalp clones were CD4 or CD8 was inferred by matching scalp TCRbeta sequences against CD4 and CD8 repertoires sorted from blood. TCRdb holds this immuneACCESS table with in-frame rearrangements only. Some clones are missing; in checked studies, unresolved V genes explain under half, and the rest has no known cause. Clonal size and the V and J genes are those of that table, whereas D and trimming came from the DNA. This sample is represented by 150,000 to 200,000 clones; roughly 70% of them were singletons. The top ten clonotypes cover under 1.5% of the sample.

Details on this clone: Its specific antigen is unknown. No base quality information exists; no much larger clone differs at one position.

The full study reports these points: The treated cohort was small, with a single nonresponder, so links between baseline CD8+ expansion and response need larger studies. Unlike mouse skin, which is dominated by gammadelta T cells, normal human skin has resident alphabeta T cells that are also sequenced, and this complicates analysis of the scalp TCR repertoire. Many expanded lesional clones persisted in scalp and blood during tofacitinib treatment, which may partly explain relapse after stopping treatment. With tofacitinib, both scalp clonality and the number of expanded CD8+ clones among the top 100 scalp clones went down significantly. Compared with normal scalp, lesional scalp, particularly in alopecia totalis/universalis, had higher clonality and more expanded CD8+ clones, which suggests antigenic drive. Shared TCR sequences between patients were less evident than in mice, which may be partly attributable to HLA diversity in the patient population.

Reading from cysteine to phenylalanine, the CDR3 counts 13 amino acids. Of the read, only the CDR3 DNA is kept; its 39 bases are in frame from base 1. The junction shows trimming of 3 bases on V and 6 bases on J, and the gene matches do not reach 1 base of it. Based on the germline V gene, the CDR1 and CDR2 sequences are SNHLY and FYNNEI. Material: CD4+ T cells sorted from blood, obtained at roughly week 49, from a patient treated with tofacitinib. This receptor was taken from a human donor with alopecia areata. The chain couples TRBV2 to TRBJ1-2; 10 of the junction bases match TRBD1. The CDR3 region reads CASSEDRGNGYTF. The nucleotides are TGTGCCAGCAGTGAGGACAGGGGGAATGGCTACACCTTC.